A single sample is the source of the 19 T cell receptor beta chains below, sequenced in a study of low-dose radiotherapy and immunotherapy resistance in tumors (dated by TCRdb to 2021 to 2024). The time point label, as the study defines it: before trial treatment. TCRdb lists the instrument as Illumina HiSeq 2500. Superscript III and a set of TRAV- and TRBV-specific primers were used to synthesize first-strand cDNA, so that both TCRalpha and TCRbeta chains were covered. TCRs were amplified with Phusion for 20 to 25 PCR cycles, with a constant-region primer paired with the adapter attached to the V primers. TCRdb ran its own pipeline on the public reads, namely fastp trimming at Q25 and MiXCR clone calling, and kept in-frame beta chains. Rows with a matching CDR3 protein are joined into one entry that keeps the most common DNA and genes. The sample yields about 71,000 distinct CDR3 sequences; roughly 31% were counted once. In total, the top ten clones hold over 8.5% of the sample.

Sequences were derived from PBMCs, sampled before treatment. The receptors stem from a female donor with ovarian cancer.

This clonotype was counted many times. The chain combines TRBV5-1 with TRBJ1-5; D gene ambiguous. This CDR3 is 13 amino acids long. Germline CDR1 SGHRS, CDR2 YFSETQ. Trimming took off 4 bases at V and 7 bases at J, with 12 bases between the two ends. The DNA for the CDR3 is TGCGCCAGCAGCCAATTGGGAGGGCAGCCCCAGCATTTT. Protein product: CASSQLGGQPQHF. The complete variable domain, with remaining parts taken from reference TRBV5-1 and TRBJ1-5, reads KAGVTQTPRYLIKTRGQQVTLSCSPISGHRSVSWYQQTPGQGLQFLFEYFSETQRNKGNFPGRFSGRQFSNSRSEMNVSTLELGDSALYLCASSQLGGQPQHFGDGTRLSIL.

In its sample, this clonotype was seen many times. This rearrangement joins TRBV6-6 to TRBJ2-5; 8 bases match TRBD1. CDR3 length equals 14 residues. V was pared by 2 bases and J by 5 bases, with 4 bases of the junction left unmatched. The germline V gene has CDR1 MNHNY and CDR2 SVGAGI (reference sequence). CDR3 sequence reads: CASSYPGGAETQYF. The CDR3 bases are TGTGCCAGCAGTTACCCAGGGGGCGCGGAGACCCAGTACTTC.

This chain links TRBV2 with TRBJ2-7, with D possibly being TRBD1 (5 bases). V dropped 4 bases and J dropped 3 bases, with 7 bases sitting between them. CDR3 length equals 12 residues. Germline loops: CDR1 SNHLY, CDR2 FYNNEI. CDR3 region: CASSGQIYEQYF. The CDR3 bases are TGTGCCAGCAGTGGACAGATCTACGAGCAGTACTTC.

This clonotype was seen at least ten times. V and J are TRBV4-1 and TRBJ1-5, with D unresolved. Germline values: CDR1 MGHRA, CDR2 YSYEKL. The CDR3 is 16 residues long. Trimming removed 2 bases at V and 4 bases at J, with 15 bases between. CDR3 loop: CASSQPTGQVNQPQHF. CDR3 bases: TGCGCCAGCAGCCAACCGACTGGGCAAGTGAATCAGCCCCAGCATTTT.

The chain combines TRBV5-1 with TRBJ2-2; 7 bases are a match to TRBD1. The CDR3 extends over 15 amino acids. Germline V CDR1 and CDR2: SGHRS, YFSETQ. V shed 4 bases, J shed 10 bases, and the junction held 13 bases outside the gene matches. This CDR3 is CASSVDRARSKELFF. The CDR3 DNA reads TGCGCCAGCAGCGTTGACAGGGCCCGATCGAAGGAGCTGTTTTTT.

Regarding this clonotype: This may be a read error, as it is one base from a much larger clone. CDR3 sequence (DNA): TGTGCCAGCAGTTACCCTCAGGGGGCGACGGATGGCTACGCCTTC. It specifies CASSYPQGATDGYAF. The chain is built from TRBV6-2 or TRBV6-3 and TRBJ1-2, with 8 bases aligning to TRBD1. Looked up from germline, CDR1 is MNHEY and CDR2 is SVGEGT. The CDR3 length is 15 residues.

The table lists this clonotype with a few counts. The rearrangement links TRBV5-7 to TRBJ1-5; 10 nucleotides match TRBD1. TRBV5-7 falls under the ORF class, with uncertain function. The ends lost 4 bases at V and 5 bases at J; junction bases unmatched: 6. This CDR3 has 15 residues. The CDR3 sequence: CASSPRTGGDQPQHF. The CDR3 nucleotides are TGTGCCAGCAGCCCCAGGACAGGGGGAGATCAGCCCCAGCATTTT.

At least ten counts were recorded for this clonotype. The gene calls are TRBV2 and TRBJ1-1; 8 bases match TRBD1. V gave up 7 bases and J gave up 9 bases; unmatched junction bases: 7. In germline, CDR1 is SNHLY, CDR2 FYNNEI. This CDR3 is built from 12 residues. The DNA of the CDR3 is TGTGCCAGCAATATCGGACAGGGAAAAGCTTTCTTT. It yields the protein CASNIGQGKAFF.

This clonotype was detected many times. J is TRBJ2-1 and V is TRBV5-4; 7 nucleotides align to TRBD2. Unmatched junction bases numbered 16, after V lost 4 bases and J lost 6 bases. The germline V gene encodes CDR1 SGHNT and CDR2 YYREEE (reference sequence). The length of the CDR3 is 17 residues. CDR3 in DNA: TGTGCCAGCAGCCCTGGGGGAGGACTAGACGCCTCCAATGAGCAGTTCTTC. This translates into CASSPGGGLDASNEQFF. The variable domain in full, with the rest retrieved from reference TRBV5-4 and TRBJ2-1, is ETGVTQSPTHLIKTRGQQVTLRCSSQSGHNTVSWYQQALGQGPQFIFQYYREEENGRGNFPPRFSGLQFPNYSSELNVNALELDDSALYLCASSPGGGLDASNEQFFGPGTRLTVL.

Comments on this clonotype: This sequence is one base from a far larger clone and is likely a read error. This rearrangement joins TRBV6-8 to TRBJ1-6; D is undetermined. Germline-derived CDR1 and CDR2 are MNHGY and SAAAGT. This CDR3 has 14 amino acids. CDR3 protein: CVSSYVGSDSPLHF. CDR3 nucleotides: TGTGTCAGCAGTTATGTAGGGTCGGATTCACCCCTCCACTTT.

This clonotype has more than one count but fewer than ten. The chain couples TRBV5-4 to TRBJ2-1; 8 nucleotides align to TRBD2. Germline trimming cut 3 bases from V and 4 bases from J; bases unmatched to any gene: 6. The CDR3 is 15 amino acids. Germline V gene sequence: CDR1 SGHNT, CDR2 YYREEE (reference sequence). This CDR3 is CASSSQAGEYNEQFF. The CDR3, as DNA: TGTGCCAGCAGCTCACAAGCGGGAGAGTACAATGAGCAGTTCTTC.

As regards this clonotype: A far larger clone is a single base away, which makes a read error likely. V usage is TRBV27 and J usage is TRBJ1-5; D not resolved. The CDR3 covers 13 residues. Germline-derived CDR1 and CDR2 are MNHEY and SMNVEV (reference sequence). CDR3 sequence reads: CATSLGTHQPQHF. The CDR3 region has the DNA TGTGCCACCAGTTTAGGCACCCATCAGCCCCAGCATTTT.

Comments on this clonotype: This sequence may be a read error, since a much larger clone differs from it by one base. This rearrangement joins TRBV18 to TRBJ2-4, with 10 bases aligning to TRBD1. The tail of the sequence fits TRBJ2-1 better, so the J call may be wrong. The CDR3 contains 13 residues. In germline, CDR1 is KGHSH, CDR2 LQKENI. The CDR3 region has the DNA TGTGCCAGCTATATACCGGGACAGGGGTTTCAGTTCTTC. Its translation is CASYIPGQGFQFF.

The chain recombines TRBV6-2 or TRBV6-3 with TRBJ2-2; 9 bases line up with TRBD2. The V and J ends lost 5 bases and 5 bases, in that order; junction bases with no gene match: 3. Germline V lookup: CDR1 MNHEY, CDR2 SVGEGT. This CDR3 contains 14 residues. CDR3 nucleotides: TGTGCCAGCAGTGAAGCGGGGGGTACCGGGGAGCTGTTTTTT. It encodes CASSEAGGTGELFF.

This chain uses TRBV27 with TRBJ2-7; TRBD1 matches 8 bases. CDR1 and CDR2 (germline): MNHEY, SMNVEV (reference sequence). This CDR3 has 15 amino acids. The V and J ends lost 6 bases and 0 bases, in that order; junction bases with no gene match: 7. The CDR3 DNA reads TGTGCCAGCAGACGAACAGGGGGAAGCTCCTACGAGCAGTACTTC. Translating gives CASRRTGGSSYEQYF.

This clonotype was counted at least ten times. V usage is TRBV20-1 and J usage is TRBJ1-1; a weak D match, TRBD1 (6 bases). V dropped 6 bases and J dropped 6 bases, with 23 bases sitting between them. The germline gives CDR1 DFQATT, CDR2 SNEGSKA (reference sequence). The CDR3 is 15 amino acids. CDR3 loop: CSATLMGGRFAEAFF. As DNA, the CDR3 is TGCAGTGCCACTCTTATGGGGGGGCGATTCGCTGAAGCTTTCTTT.

This clonotype was observed many times. The chain links TRBV5-5 to TRBJ2-3; D is unclear. Trimming cost V 4 bases and J 3 bases, with 6 bases left between them. Germline CDR1 and CDR2: SGHKS and YYEKEE (reference sequence). The CDR3 contains 12 residues. CDR3 residues: CASSLKTDTQYF. CDR3 in DNA: TGTGCCAGCAGCCTCAAGACAGATACGCAGTATTTT.

This chain connects TRBV7-2 to TRBJ2-7; D unresolved. CDR3 length: 13 residues. Trimming took off 5 bases at V and 4 bases at J, with 12 bases between the two ends. Germline V gene sequence: CDR1 SGHTA, CDR2 FQGNSA. CDR3 loop: CASSPQSGYEQYF. CDR3 DNA sequence: TGTGCCAGCAGCCCTCAGTCTGGGTACGAGCAGTACTTC. The full variable domain, rest sourced from reference TRBV7-2 and TRBJ2-7, is GAGVSQSPSNKVTEKGKDVELRCDPISGHTALYWYRQSLGQGLEFLIYFQGNSAPDKSGLPSDRFSAERTGGSVSTLTIQRTQQEDSAVYLCASSPQSGYEQYFGPGTRLTVT.

In its sample, this clonotype was seen many times. This chain uses TRBV12-3 or TRBV12-4 with TRBJ2-5; the D gene is possibly TRBD1 (5 bases). The CDR3 extends over 14 amino acids. The ends were cut back, 6 bases at V and 2 bases at J, with 13 bases in the middle. The CDR3 region has the DNA TGTGCCAGCAGAAAGTGGTCAGGGCAAGAGACCCAGTACTTC. As protein: CASRKWSGQETQYF.